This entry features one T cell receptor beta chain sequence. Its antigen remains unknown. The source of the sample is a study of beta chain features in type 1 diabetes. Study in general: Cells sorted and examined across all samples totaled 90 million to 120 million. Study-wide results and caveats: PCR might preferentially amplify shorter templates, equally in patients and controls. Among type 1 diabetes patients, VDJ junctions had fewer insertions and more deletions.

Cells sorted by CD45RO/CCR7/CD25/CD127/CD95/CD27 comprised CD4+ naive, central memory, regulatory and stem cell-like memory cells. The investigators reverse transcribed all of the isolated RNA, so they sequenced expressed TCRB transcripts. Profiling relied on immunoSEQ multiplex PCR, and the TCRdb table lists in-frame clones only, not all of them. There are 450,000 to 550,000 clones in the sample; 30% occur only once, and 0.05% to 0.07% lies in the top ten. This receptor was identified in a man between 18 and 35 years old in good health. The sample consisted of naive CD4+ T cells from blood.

The CDR3 here is CSASTVYEAFF. In DNA form, the CDR3 reads TGCAGTGCTTCTACAGTTTATGAAGCTTTCTTT. The V gene is TRBV20-1, the J gene TRBJ1-1; no reliable D call. The CDR3 loop spans 11 amino acids. Germline CDR1 DFQATT, CDR2 SNEGSKA (reference sequence). Trimming cost V 5 bases and J 7 bases, with 11 bases left between them.